This entry lists 25 T cell receptor beta chains sequenced from one sample in a study of T cells after yellow fever vaccination. TCRdb passed the 5' RACE reads through MiXCR, listing each CDR3 protein once. The repertoire holds around 550,000 distinct CDR3 sequences, with under 25% as singletons. The sequenced sample was PBMCs, obtained 15 days after the yellow fever booster vaccination. The receptor source for this set is a man aged 25-45 years who received the YFV17D yellow fever vaccine.

This chain uses TRBV14 with TRBJ2-1; 7 bases map to TRBD2. CDR1 and CDR2 from the germline V gene are SGHDN and FVKESK. The CDR3 runs to 17 residues. V trimming: 1 base; J trimming: 2 bases; junction bases outside the gene matches: 8. CDR3 loop: CASSQVPSAGPYNEQFF. The CDR3 DNA follows: TGTGCCAGCAGCCAAGTCCCCTCAGCGGGGCCCTACAATGAGCAGTTCTTC. The full variable domain, with the rest looked up from reference TRBV14 and TRBJ2-1, is EAGVTQFPSHSVIEKGQTVTLRCDPISGHDNLYWYRRVMGKEIKFLLHFVKESKQDESGMPNNRFLAERTGGTYSTLKVQPAELEDSGVYFCASSQVPSAGPYNEQFFGPGTRLTVL.

The J gene is TRBJ2-3, the V gene TRBV6-2 or TRBV6-3, with 11 bases matching TRBD2. The CDR3 contains 17 residues. J was trimmed by 5 bases and V by 1 base; bases with no gene match: 8. Germline lookup yields CDR1 MNHEY and CDR2 SVGEGT. CDR3 loop: CASSYFLAGGGGDTQYF. The CDR3 DNA is TGTGCCAGCAGTTACTTTCTAGCGGGAGGAGGAGGAGATACGCAGTATTTT.

In this sample, this clonotype turned up a few times. The chain combines TRBV2 with TRBJ1-1; TRBD1 matches at 8 bases. Germline-derived CDR1 and CDR2 are SNHLY and FYNNEI. This CDR3 has 15 residues. The V gene end was trimmed by 5 bases and the J gene end by 5 bases; junction bases not matched to a gene: 10. The CDR3 DNA reads as TGTGCCAGCAGTCTTTTACAGGGGGGGTTAACTGAAGCTTTCTTT. This codes for CASSLLQGGLTEAFF.

CDR3 DNA sequence: TGCGCCAGCAGCTTGGGTAGCCCGACCTACGAGCAGTACTTC. This translates into CASSLGSPTYEQYF. The rearrangement uses TRBV5-1 and TRBJ2-7; no firm D call. The germline gives CDR1 SGHRS, CDR2 YFSETQ. V dropped 0 bases and J dropped 2 bases, with 9 bases sitting between them. The CDR3 consists of 14 residues. Full variable domain (missing parts from reference TRBV5-1 and TRBJ2-7): KAGVTQTPRYLIKTRGQQVTLSCSPISGHRSVSWYQQTPGQGLQFLFEYFSETQRNKGNFPGRFSGRQFSNSRSEMNVSTLELGDSALYLCASSLGSPTYEQYFGPGTRLTVT.

The rearrangement links TRBV7-8 to TRBJ2-1; 11 nucleotides match TRBD2. Germline CDR1 SGHVS, CDR2 FQNEAQ. The CDR3 totals 15 residues. J lost 4 bases, V lost 3 bases, and 2 bases had no gene match. In DNA form, the CDR3 reads TGTGCCAGCAGCTTTAGACTAGCGGGGTACAATGAGCAGTTCTTC. This sequence encodes CASSFRLAGYNEQFF.

The V call is TRBV20-1, the J call TRBJ2-7; 13 bases fit TRBD2. This CDR3 has 13 amino acids. Germline loops: CDR1 DFQATT, CDR2 SNEGSKA (reference sequence). Losses at the gene ends were 6 bases for V and 6 bases for J; bases not matched to a gene: 5. CDR3 residues: CSARTSGSTEQYF. The CDR3 nucleotides are TGCAGTGCAAGGACTAGCGGGAGTACCGAGCAGTACTTC.

The rearrangement links TRBV7-9 to TRBJ2-5; 11 bases fit TRBD2. The CDR3 spans 15 residues. Germline loops: CDR1 SEHNR, CDR2 FQNEAQ (reference sequence). V lost 6 bases to trimming and J lost 2 bases; unmatched junction nucleotides: 5. The CDR3 region is CASRSTSGEQETQYF. The CDR3 coding sequence is TGTGCCAGCAGATCGACTAGCGGGGAACAAGAGACCCAGTACTTC.

This clonotype was detected only a few times. The chain links TRBV9 to TRBJ1-6, with 9 bases aligning to TRBD1. This CDR3 contains 15 residues. Trimming cost V 4 bases and J 7 bases; bases outside gene matches: 6. Germline CDR1 and CDR2: SGDLS and YYNGEE. CDR3 amino acids: CASSFRDRVNSPLHF. The CDR3 bases are TGTGCCAGCAGCTTCCGGGACAGGGTCAATTCACCCCTCCACTTT. The full variable domain, with the rest looked up from reference TRBV9 and TRBJ1-6, is DSGVTQTPKHLITATGQRVTLRCSPRSGDLSVYWYQQSLDQGLQFLIQYYNGEERAKGNILERFSAQQFPDLHSELNLSSLELGDSALYFCASSFRDRVNSPLHFGNGTRLTVT.

The chain has TRBV29-1 and TRBJ2-3, with 8 bases lining up with TRBD1. This CDR3 is 13 amino acids long. From germline, CDR1 is SQVTM and CDR2 ANQGSEA. The V segment lost 3 bases and the J segment 5 bases; nucleotides outside the gene matches: 4. The CDR3 bases are TGCAGCGTTGATGGGACAGGCTTAGATACGCAGTATTTT. This sequence encodes CSVDGTGLDTQYF.

This clonotype was recorded a few times. The rearrangement joins TRBV24-1 to TRBJ2-5; unclear D gene. This CDR3 spans 14 amino acids. V gave up 1 base and J gave up 5 bases, with 10 bases separating them. Germline CDR1 is KGHDR and CDR2 is SFDVKD. The CDR3 region is CATSDFRTTETQYF. CDR3 bases: TGTGCCACCAGTGATTTCCGTACCACGGAGACCCAGTACTTC.

This clonotype was recorded a few times. The chain has TRBV12-3 or TRBV12-4 and TRBJ2-3; D may be TRBD2 (5 bases). V lost 7 bases, J lost 8 bases, and 19 bases lay in between. CDR3 size: 14 residues. The CDR3 reads CASTSSGGDGTQYF. DNA of the CDR3: TGTGCCAGCACCTCCTCCGGAGGCGACGGTACGCAGTATTTT.

The chain employs TRBV30 and TRBJ1-5; D may be TRBD1 (5 bases). V was trimmed by 2 bases and J by 2 bases, leaving 7 bases between them. Germline V lookup: CDR1 GTSNPN, CDR2 SVGIG (reference sequence). The CDR3 is made up of 13 amino acids. CDR3 sequence: CAWSSTGNQPQHF. The CDR3, as DNA: TGTGCCTGGAGTTCGACAGGCAATCAGCCCCAGCATTTT.

The chain uses TRBV30 and TRBJ2-7; D is undetermined. The CDR3 spans 12 residues. Trimming pared 3 bases from V and 8 bases from J, leaving 14 bases between. The germline V gene encodes CDR1 GTSNPN and CDR2 SVGIG (reference sequence). The CDR3 sequence: CAWSVDTAKQYF. In DNA, the CDR3 is TGTGCCTGGAGCGTCGACACTGCCAAGCAGTACTTC.

This rearrangement joins TRBV4-2 to TRBJ2-2, with 12 bases matching TRBD2. The CDR3 contains 18 residues. Per germline, CDR1 LGHNA and CDR2 YNFKEQ. The V and J ends lost 4 bases and 4 bases, in that order; junction bases with no gene match: 10. CDR3 sequence: CASSPVASGRATTGELFF. The DNA of the CDR3 is TGTGCCAGCAGCCCGGTTGCTAGCGGGAGGGCGACCACCGGGGAGCTGTTTTTT.

This chain links TRBV18 with TRBJ2-1; D is possibly TRBD1 (5 bases). The germline V gene has CDR1 KGHSH and CDR2 LQKENI. The V gene lost 2 bases and the J gene lost 6 bases, with 14 bases spanning the gap. This CDR3 is built from 15 residues. The CDR3, as DNA: TGTGCCAGCTCACCAGGGTTAGCAAGGGGCAATGAGCAGTTCTTC. As protein: CASSPGLARGNEQFF. Full variable domain (missing parts from reference TRBV18 and TRBJ2-1): NAGVMQNPRHLVRRRGQEARLRCSPMKGHSHVYWYRQLPEEGLKFMVYLQKENIIDESGMPKERFSAEFPKEGPSILRIQQVVRGDSAAYFCASSPGLARGNEQFFGPGTRLTVL.

This clonotype was observed many times. The chain recombines TRBV24-1 with TRBJ2-1, with D possibly called TRBD1 or TRBD2 (6 bases each). The CDR3 sequence is 13 residues long. V was cut by 1 base and J by 7 bases, with 7 bases left in between. Germline lookup yields CDR1 KGHDR and CDR2 SFDVKD. The CDR3 DNA follows: TGTGCCACCAGTGATTTAGGGGGGAATGAGCAGTTCTTC. Protein sequence: CATSDLGGNEQFF.

The J gene is TRBJ2-1, the V gene TRBV27; 13 bases match TRBD2. Germline V gene data show CDR1 as MNHEY and CDR2 as SMNVEV (reference sequence). After removal of 4 bases from V and 7 bases from J, the junction contained 7 bases not matched to a gene. This CDR3 is 16 amino acids long. CDR3 in DNA: TGTGCCAGCAGTTATCAAGGGACTAGCGGGGCAAATGAGCAGTTCTTC. This translates into CASSYQGTSGANEQFF.

This clonotype was seen more than once but under ten times. The chain links TRBV5-6 to TRBJ2-1; TRBD2 aligns across 7 bases. Germline lookup yields CDR1 SGHDT and CDR2 YYEEEE. V lost 5 bases and J lost 3; bases outside the gene matches: 8. The CDR3 loop spans 15 amino acids. The chain's CDR3 is CASSPTGTNYNEQFF. CDR3 nucleotides: TGTGCCAGCAGTCCAACCGGGACTAACTACAATGAGCAGTTCTTC.

The chain uses TRBV11-2 and TRBJ2-4; perhaps TRBD2 as D (5 bases). This CDR3 is built from 15 residues. Looked up from germline, CDR1 is SGHAT and CDR2 is FQNNGV. Trimming left V 0 bases short and J 6 bases short, with 12 bases between. The CDR3 bases are TGTGCCAGCAGCTTAGAACCTGCTAGCTTAAACATTCAGTACTTC. Protein: CASSLEPASLNIQYF.

The rearrangement links TRBV7-9 to TRBJ1-1; perhaps TRBD1 as D (6 bases). This CDR3 is 14 amino acids long. V was pared by 5 bases and J by 4 bases, with 14 bases between. The germline gives CDR1 SEHNR, CDR2 FQNEAQ (reference sequence). The CDR3 protein is CASSPNRAGTEAFF. Written as DNA, the CDR3 is TGTGCCAGCAGCCCAAACAGGGCCGGCACTGAAGCTTTCTTT. Full variable domain (outside the CDR3, taken from reference TRBV7-9 and TRBJ1-1): DTGVSQNPRHKITKRGQNVTFRCDPISEHNRLYWYRQTLGQGPEFLTYFQNEAQLEKSRLLSDRFSAERPKGSFSTLEIQRTEQGDSAMYLCASSPNRAGTEAFFGQGTRLTVV.

This clonotype was seen a few times. The chain uses TRBV6-2 or TRBV6-3 and TRBJ2-1; TRBD2 might be the D (6 bases). Germline V gene data show CDR1 as MNHEY and CDR2 as SVGEGT. The ends were cut back, 5 bases at V and 2 bases at J, with 10 bases in the middle. The CDR3 runs to 14 residues. Here the CDR3 reads CASSSREPYNEQFF. The CDR3 DNA follows: TGTGCCAGCAGTAGCCGGGAGCCCTACAATGAGCAGTTCTTC.

V and J are TRBV7-2 and TRBJ1-2; D call uncertain. Germline values: CDR1 SGHTA, CDR2 FQGNSA. V lost 3 bases, J lost 9 bases, and 20 bases lay in between. CDR3 size: 15 residues. CDR3 in amino acids: CASSFRLGRELSYTF. The CDR3 DNA is TGTGCCAGCAGCTTCCGACTAGGACGGGAGTTAAGCTACACCTTC.

This chain links TRBV11-3 with TRBJ2-1; 9 bases are shared with TRBD2. Germline V gene sequence: CDR1 SGHNT, CDR2 YENEEA. V shed 0 bases, J shed 9 bases, and the junction held 12 bases outside the gene matches. CDR3 size: 17 residues. The CDR3 DNA reads as TGTGCCAGCAGCTTAGAGCTAGCGGGACCTGGTCTTAGTGAGCAGTTCTTC. Amino acid sequence: CASSLELAGPGLSEQFF.

The chain is built from TRBV7-7 and TRBJ2-5, with 8 nucleotides matching TRBD1. CDR1 and CDR2 from the germline V gene are SSHAT and FNYEAQ (reference sequence). J was trimmed by 5 bases and V by 5 bases; bases with no gene match: 4. The CDR3 is 13 amino acids. The CDR3 DNA reads as TGTGCCAGCAGCCGACAGGGGAAGGAGACCCAGTACTTC. Its translation: CASSRQGKETQYF.

The chain joins TRBV12-3 or TRBV12-4 to TRBJ2-2; 7 nucleotides match TRBD1. CDR3 length: 14 amino acids. V lost 2 bases to trimming and J lost 4 bases; unmatched junction nucleotides: 1. CDR3 DNA sequence: TGTGCCAGCAGTTTAACAGGGGCCACCGGGGAGCTGTTTTTT. Translation gives CASSLTGATGELFF.